Listed below are T cell receptor beta chains from one sample, sequenced in a study of T cells and Merkel cell carcinoma outcomes. Sequencing used immunoSEQ multiplex PCR; TCRdb keeps in-frame clones, though not all of them. The repertoire holds 15,000 to 25,000 clones, with approximately 80% as singletons. Sequenced material: tumor tissue from Merkel cell carcinoma. The receptors here all came from a human donor with Merkel cell carcinoma. Both conserved end residues are part of each CDR3. D genes are given only for firm matches. Clone sizes are given selectively: once, few, many, or a class where the clone is expanded.

size | D | length | J | V | DNA | CDR3
NA | NA | 15 | TRBJ1-4 | TRBV18 | TGTGCCAGCTCTAAAATGGACCGCTGGGGTGAAAAACTGTTTTTT | CASSKMDRWGEKLFF
NA | TRBD2 | 15 | TRBJ2-7 | TRBV9 | TGTGCCAGCAGCGAGACTAGCGGGGCCTCCTACGAGCAGTACTTC | CASSETSGASYEQYF
once | NA | 14 | TRBJ1-4 | TRBV28 | TGTGCCAGCAGTTTTCGGACACGGATTGAAAAACTGTTTTTT | CASSFRTRIEKLFF
NA | NA | 15 | TRBJ1-2 | TRBV2 | TGTGCCAGCAGTGCCCCCACCACAGTTTCCTATGGCTACACCTTC | CASSAPTTVSYGYTF
once | TRBD2 | 17 | TRBJ2-1 | TRBV7-3 | TGTGCCAGCAGGGCCCCAACGGGACTAGGATCCTACAATGAGCAGTTCTTC | CASRAPTGLGSYNEQFF
NA | NA | 15 | TRBJ2-7 | TRBV4-1 | TGCGCCAGCAGCCAGAACCGGGCCATTAACAACGAGCAGTACTTC | CASSQNRAINNEQYF
NA | NA | 12 | TRBJ2-1 | TRBV11-1 | TGTGCCAGCAGCCGACTAGAAAATGAGCAGTTCTTC | CASSRLENEQFF
NA | NA | 12 | TRBJ1-1 | TRBV18 | TGTGCCAGCTCACCACCGGGGGCCGCGGCTTTCTTT | CASSPPGAAAFF
NA | NA | 18 | TRBJ2-1 | TRBV5-1 | TGCGCCAGCAGCTTGGCAGGTATTGGGGGGAGCTCCTACAATGAGCAGTTCTTC | CASSLAGIGGSSYNEQFF
NA | NA | 16 | TRBJ2-5 | TRBV18 | TGTGCCAGCTCACCCCTTGAGGAGACAGGAGGCGAGACCCAGTACTTC | CASSPLEETGGETQYF
NA | TRBD1 | 15 | TRBJ2-2 | TRBV5-1 | TGCGCCAGCAGCTTAACGACAGGGGTCACCGGGGAGCTGTTTTTT | CASSLTTGVTGELFF
NA | NA | 13 | TRBJ2-7 | TRBV5-1 | TGCGCCAGCAGCTTGGCTGGCGGGATCGAGCAGTACTTC | CASSLAGGIEQYF
NA | NA | 12 | TRBJ2-3 | TRBV5-1 | TGCGCCAGCAGCCACGGCACAGATACGCAGTATTTT | CASSHGTDTQYF
once | NA | 11 | TRBJ2-5 | TRBV12-5 | TGTGCTAGTGGTTATCTGGAGACCCAGTACTTC | CASGYLETQYF
few | NA | 13 | TRBJ2-7 | TRBV5-1 | TGCGCCAGCAGCTTGGTTGACGAGGCCGAGCAGTACTTC | CASSLVDEAEQYF
NA | NA | 13 | TRBJ2-5 | TRBV7-9 | TGTGCCAGCAGCCTTGAGTCCGGGGAGACCCAGTACTTC | CASSLESGETQYF
NA | NA | 17 | TRBJ1-3 | TRBV12-1 | TGTGCCAGCAGCTACGAGGACAGTTCAAGCTCTGGAAACACCATATATTTT | CASSYEDSSSSGNTIYF
NA | NA | 15 | TRBJ1-1 | TRBV7-3 | TGTGCCAGCAGCATTGAACCGGGACAGAACACTGAAGCTTTCTTT | CASSIEPGQNTEAFF
NA | NA | 14 | TRBJ1-5 | TRBV18 | TGTGCCAGCTCACCGAGGAGGAGCAATCAGCCCCAGCATTTT | CASSPRRSNQPQHF
once | TRBD1 | 16 | TRBJ1-5 | TRBV19 | TGTGCCAGTAGTGCCCGACAGGGGAGGCGAAATCAGCCCCAGCATTTT | CASSARQGRRNQPQHF
NA | NA | 15 | TRBJ2-3 | TRBV11-2 | TGTGCCAGCAGCTTAGTCGGTCTAGCCGCAGATACGCAGTATTTT | CASSLVGLAADTQYF
NA | NA | 18 | TRBJ2-6 | TRBV9 | TGTGCCAGCAGCGAATCCCGGGACACCTTCTCTGGGGCCAACGTCCTGACTTTC | CASSESRDTFSGANVLTF
NA | NA | 13 | TRBJ1-2 | TRBV29-1 | TGCAGCGGCTTTGGGTTTGAGTCCTATGGCTACACCTTC | CSGFGFESYGYTF
NA | NA | 15 | TRBJ1-6 | TRBV7-6 | TGTGCCAGCAGCTTAGTGGTCTCCTATAATTCACCCCTCCACTTT | CASSLVVSYNSPLHF
NA | NA | 13 | TRBJ2-3 | TRBV5-6 | TGTGCCAGCAGCCTGCCGGTCGCAGATACGCAGTATTTT | CASSLPVADTQYF
NA | NA | 13 | TRBJ1-1 | TRBV6-1 | TGTGTCAGCAGCCAAACAGGCGGTTTTGAAGCTTTCTTT | CVSSQTGGFEAFF